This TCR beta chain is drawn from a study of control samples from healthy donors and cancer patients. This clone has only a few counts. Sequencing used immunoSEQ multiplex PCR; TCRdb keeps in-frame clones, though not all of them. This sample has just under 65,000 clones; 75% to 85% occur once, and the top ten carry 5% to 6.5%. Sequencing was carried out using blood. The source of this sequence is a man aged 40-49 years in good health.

DNA of the CDR3: TGTGCCAGCAGTTACGGGACAGGGGACACTGAAGCTTTCTTT. Translation gives CASSYGTGDTEAFF. The J gene is TRBJ1-1, the V gene TRBV5-6; 10 bases line up with TRBD1. Germline V gene lookup returns CDR1 SGHDT and CDR2 YYEEEE. The V gene end was trimmed by 5 bases and the J gene end by 3 bases; junction bases not matched to a gene: 4. The CDR3 extends over 14 amino acids.